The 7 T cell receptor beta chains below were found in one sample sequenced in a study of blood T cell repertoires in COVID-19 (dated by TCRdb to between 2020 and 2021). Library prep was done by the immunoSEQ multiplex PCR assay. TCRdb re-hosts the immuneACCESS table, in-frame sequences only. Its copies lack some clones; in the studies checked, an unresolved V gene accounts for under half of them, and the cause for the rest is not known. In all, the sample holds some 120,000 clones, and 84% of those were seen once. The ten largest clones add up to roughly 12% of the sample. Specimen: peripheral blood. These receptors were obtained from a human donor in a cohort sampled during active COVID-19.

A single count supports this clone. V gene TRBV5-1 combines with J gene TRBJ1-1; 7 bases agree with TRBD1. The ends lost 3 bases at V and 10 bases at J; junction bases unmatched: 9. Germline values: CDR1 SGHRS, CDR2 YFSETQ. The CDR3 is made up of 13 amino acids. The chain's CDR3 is CASSSPDRVGAFF. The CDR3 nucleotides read TGCGCCAGCAGCTCCCCTGACAGGGTTGGAGCTTTCTTT.

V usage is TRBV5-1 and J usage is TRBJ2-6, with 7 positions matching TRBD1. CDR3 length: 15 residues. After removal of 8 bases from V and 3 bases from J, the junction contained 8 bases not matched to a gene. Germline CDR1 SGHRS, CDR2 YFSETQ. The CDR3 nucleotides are TGCGCCAGTACGACAGGGATGATTGGGGCCAACGTCCTGACTTTC. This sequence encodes CASTTGMIGANVLTF. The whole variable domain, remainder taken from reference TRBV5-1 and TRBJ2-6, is KAGVTQTPRYLIKTRGQQVTLSCSPISGHRSVSWYQQTPGQGLQFLFEYFSETQRNKGNFPGRFSGRQFSNSRSEMNVSTLELGDSALYLCASTTGMIGANVLTFGAGSRLTVL.

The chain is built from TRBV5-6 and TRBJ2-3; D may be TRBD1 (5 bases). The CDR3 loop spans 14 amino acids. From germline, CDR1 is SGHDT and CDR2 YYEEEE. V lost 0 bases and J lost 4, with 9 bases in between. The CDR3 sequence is CASSLGGSADTQYF. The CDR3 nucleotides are TGTGCCAGCAGCTTGGGGGGCAGTGCAGATACGCAGTATTTT.

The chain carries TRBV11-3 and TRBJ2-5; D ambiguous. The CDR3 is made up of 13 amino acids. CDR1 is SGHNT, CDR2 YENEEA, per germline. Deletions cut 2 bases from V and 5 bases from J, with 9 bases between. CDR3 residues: CASSLLPQETQYF. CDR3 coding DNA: TGTGCCAGCAGCTTACTCCCCCAGGAGACCCAGTACTTC.

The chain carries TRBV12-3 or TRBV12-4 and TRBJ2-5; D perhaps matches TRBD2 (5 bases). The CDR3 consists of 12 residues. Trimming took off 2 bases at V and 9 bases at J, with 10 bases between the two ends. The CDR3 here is CASSLNSGAQYF. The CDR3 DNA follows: TGTGCCAGCAGTTTAAATTCCGGGGCCCAGTACTTC.

Here the CDR3 DNA reads TGTGCCAGCAGCTTTCAAGGGGACAGGGGCTACACCTTC. Its translation is CASSFQGDRGYTF. The chain combines TRBV5-6 with TRBJ1-2, with 8 positions matching TRBD1. From germline, CDR1 is SGHDT and CDR2 YYEEEE. V trimming: 2 bases; J trimming: 8 bases; junction bases outside the gene matches: 5. The CDR3 is 13 amino acids.

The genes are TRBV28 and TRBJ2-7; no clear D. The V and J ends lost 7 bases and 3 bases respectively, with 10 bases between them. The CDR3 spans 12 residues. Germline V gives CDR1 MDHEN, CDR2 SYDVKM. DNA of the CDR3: TGTGCCAGCAACCGACTGGGCTACGAGCAGTACTTC. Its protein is CASNRLGYEQYF.